Sequencing of this TCR beta chain was carried out in a study of neurological immune-mediated disorders. In this sample, this clonotype turned up many times. TCRdb reanalysed the 5' RACE reads using MiXCR and keeps one entry per CDR3 protein. The repertoire holds 40,000 to 55,000 distinct CDR3 sequences, with over 4.5% as singletons. With V trimmed by 11 bases and J by 2 bases, 8 bases remained unmatched. This CDR3 has 13 amino acids. Germline V lookup: CDR1 SNHLY, CDR2 FYNNEI. The TCR comes from a woman between 18 and 30 years old with multiple sclerosis. V usage is TRBV2 and J usage is TRBJ1-1; the match to TRBD1 covers 7 bases. Specimen: CD4+ T cells from blood. CDR3 protein: CAGGTDVNTEAFF. The CDR3 DNA follows: TGTGCCGGGGGGACAGACGTAAACACTGAAGCTTTCTTT.